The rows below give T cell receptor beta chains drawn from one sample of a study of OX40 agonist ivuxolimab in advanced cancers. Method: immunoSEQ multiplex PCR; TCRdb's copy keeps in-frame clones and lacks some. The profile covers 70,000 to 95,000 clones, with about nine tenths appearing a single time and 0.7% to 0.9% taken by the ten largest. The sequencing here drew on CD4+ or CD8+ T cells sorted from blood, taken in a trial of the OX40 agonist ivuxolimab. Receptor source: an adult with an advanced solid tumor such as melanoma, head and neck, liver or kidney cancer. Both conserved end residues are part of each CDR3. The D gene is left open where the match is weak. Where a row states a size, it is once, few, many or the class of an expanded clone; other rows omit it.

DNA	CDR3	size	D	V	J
TGTGCCAGTAGCGACGTACCTAATTCACCCCTCCACTTT	CASSDVPNSPLHF	NA	NA	TRBV19	TRBJ1-6
TGTGCCAGCAGCTTAGCGGGCTCTTACAATGAGCAGTTCTTC	CASSLAGSYNEQFF	NA	NA	TRBV7-2	TRBJ2-1
TGTGCCAGCAGCATTGCGGGGGCTGTGAGCACAGATACGCAGTATTTT	CASSIAGAVSTDTQYF	NA	NA	TRBV9	TRBJ2-3
TGTGCCAGCAGCGTCGGGGGGACTTCGAATCAGCCCCAGCATTTT	CASSVGGTSNQPQHF	NA	NA	TRBV2	TRBJ1-5
TGTGCCAGCAGCGTAGAAGCCCGGGCCCGGCTGAGGAACACTGAAGCTTTCTTT	CASSVEARARLRNTEAFF	NA	NA	TRBV9	TRBJ1-1
TGTGCCAGCAGCTCCCCGGTAAATTTCGTCGAGCAGTACTTC	CASSSPVNFVEQYF	NA	NA	TRBV7-2	TRBJ2-7
TGTGCCAGCGGCCTCACCGAGGGGGCTAGGGTGACCCAGTACTTC	CASGLTEGARVTQYF	NA	TRBD1	TRBV2	TRBJ2-5
TGTGCCAGCAGCTTAGTGGAGACTAGCCAAGAGACCCAGTACTTC	CASSLVETSQETQYF	NA	NA	TRBV7-9	TRBJ2-5
TGTGCCAGCAGCTCCGGACAGGACCGCTACAATGAGCAGTTCTTC	CASSSGQDRYNEQFF	once	TRBD1	TRBV28	TRBJ2-1
TGTGCCAGCAGTGTAGGATTGGGGACTGGGGCCAACGTCCTGACTTTC	CASSVGLGTGANVLTF	NA	NA	TRBV2	TRBJ2-6
TGTGCCAGCAGTTGGACTAGCGGCACAGATACGCAGTATTTT	CASSWTSGTDTQYF	NA	TRBD2	TRBV28	TRBJ2-3
TGTGCCAGCTCACAGACAGGGGGGAGTTCTAACTATGGCTACACCTTC	CASSQTGGSSNYGYTF	NA	TRBD1	TRBV18	TRBJ1-2
TGTGCCAGCAGCTTAGCGGAGGGGACTTCACCCCTCCACTTT	CASSLAEGTSPLHF	NA	NA	TRBV7-2	TRBJ1-6
TGTGCCAGCAGCTTAGTCACGGGGATTCGGGACAATGAGCAGTTCTTC	CASSLVTGIRDNEQFF	few	NA	TRBV7-2	TRBJ2-1
TGCGCCAGCAGCCCCACCCTGACAGGTGCAGCACAATCAGATACGCAGTATTTT	CASSPTLTGAAQSDTQYF	NA	NA	TRBV5-1	TRBJ2-3
TGTGCCAGCAGCTTGACGGGAGAAATAGAGACCCAGTACTTC	CASSLTGEIETQYF	NA	NA	TRBV5-4	TRBJ2-5
TGTGCCAGCAGTGAAGGGCCCGTCTACGAGCAGTACTTC	CASSEGPVYEQYF	NA	NA	TRBV6-1	TRBJ2-7
TGTGCCAGTAGTAGTGTGGGCGCCTTGGGACAGACCCAGTACTTC	CASSSVGALGQTQYF	NA	NA	TRBV19	TRBJ2-5
TGTGCCAGCATAGAAGTGACAGGCGGCACTGAAGCTTTCTTT	CASIEVTGGTEAFF	NA	NA	TRBV2	TRBJ1-1
TGTGCCAGCAGCGGGTCGGGAGGGTCCCAGCATTTT	CASSGSGGSQHF	NA	NA	TRBV2	TRBJ1-5
TGTGCCAGCAGTTTGACTCGCATGGAGCAGTTCTTC	CASSLTRMEQFF	NA	NA	TRBV27	TRBJ2-1
TGTGCCAGCAGCACCAGGGACACCACGGATGGAGATACGCAGTATTTT	CASSTRDTTDGDTQYF	NA	NA	TRBV5-4	TRBJ2-3
TGTGCCACCAGCAGGGTTAGCACAGATACGCAGTATTTT	CATSRVSTDTQYF	NA	NA	TRBV15	TRBJ2-3
TGTGCCAGCAGCCTAGCAAGCGGGGGAGAAGAGACCCAGTACTTC	CASSLASGGEETQYF	once	TRBD2	TRBV28	TRBJ2-5
TGCGCCAGCAGTTGGAACTACGAGCAGTACTTC	CASSWNYEQYF	few	NA	TRBV10-2	TRBJ2-7
TGTGCCAGCAGCTTATGGCAGGGGGAAATCTATAGCAATCAGCCCCAGCATTTT	CASSLWQGEIYSNQPQHF	few	TRBD1	TRBV7-9	TRBJ1-5
TGTGCCAGCAGCCAAATTTCGGGGATGGGGCCCCTCCACTTT	CASSQISGMGPLHF	many	NA	TRBV14	TRBJ1-6
TGTGCCAGCTCACCACAGGGACAGGGGATAGATGGCTACACCTTC	CASSPQGQGIDGYTF	NA	TRBD1	TRBV18	TRBJ1-2
TGCGCCAGCAGCTTGTTTGCACCTCAAGAGACCCAGTACTTC	CASSLFAPQETQYF	NA	NA	TRBV5-1	TRBJ2-5
TGTGCCAGTAGTCCAAGACAGGGGGGCGAGACCCAGTACTTC	CASSPRQGGETQYF	NA	TRBD1	TRBV19	TRBJ2-5
TGTGCCATCAGACCGAATGGGGACACCGGGGAGCTGTTTTTT	CAIRPNGDTGELFF	NA	NA	TRBV10-3	TRBJ2-2
TGCAGCGTTGATACGGACTTCCAATTCTCCTACAATGAGCAGTTCTTC	CSVDTDFQFSYNEQFF	NA	NA	TRBV29-1	TRBJ2-1
TGCGCCAGCAGGTTAACAGGGTCCCTTAACTATGGCTACACCTTC	CASRLTGSLNYGYTF	once	NA	TRBV5-1	TRBJ1-2
TGTGCCAGCAGCGTAGGACAGGGCACAGATACGCAGTATTTT	CASSVGQGTDTQYF	NA	NA	TRBV9	TRBJ2-3
TGTGCCAGCAGACAACTAGCGAGCACAGATACGCAGTATTTT	CASRQLASTDTQYF	NA	TRBD2	TRBV6-6	TRBJ2-3
TGTGCCAGCAGTTTCAGACCTAGCGATCAGCCCCAGCATTTT	CASSFRPSDQPQHF	NA	NA	TRBV28	TRBJ1-5
TGTGCCAGCAGAAACGGGGGACAGATTAATGAAAAACTGTTTTTT	CASRNGGQINEKLFF	few	TRBD1	TRBV28	TRBJ1-4
TGTGCCAGCAGTGAAGATAAGGGAAGCTCTGGGGCCAACGTCCTGACTTTC	CASSEDKGSSGANVLTF	NA	NA	TRBV6-1	TRBJ2-6
TGTGCCATCAGTGAGGGGGGCATGAACACTGAAGCTTTCTTT	CAISEGGMNTEAFF	NA	NA	TRBV10-3	TRBJ1-1
TGTGCCATCAGTGAGTCGACTCCAGGAGATCAGCCCCAGCATTTT	CAISESTPGDQPQHF	NA	NA	TRBV10-3	TRBJ1-5
TGTGCCAGCAGTTTATCGTGGGGGACAGTCAATCAGCCCCAGCATTTT	CASSLSWGTVNQPQHF	few	TRBD1	TRBV27	TRBJ1-5
TGCGCCAGCAGCTTGGCTGGCGGCCTCGGGTACTATGGCTACACCTTC	CASSLAGGLGYYGYTF	NA	NA	TRBV5-1	TRBJ1-2
TGCGCCAGCAGCCAGCCCAGGCAGGGGGCAATGGTAACAGATACGCAGTATTTT	CASSQPRQGAMVTDTQYF	NA	TRBD1	TRBV4-1	TRBJ2-3
TGTGCCAGAAGCCCTCGTCATGGCTACACCTTC	CARSPRHGYTF	NA	NA	TRBV5-3	TRBJ1-2
TGTGCCAGCAGCTTCGGGGGGAGCACAGATACGCAGTATTTT	CASSFGGSTDTQYF	NA	TRBD2	TRBV5-4	TRBJ2-3
TGTGCCAGCAGCCCGGCCGGGAACCTAGCCAAAAACATTCAGTACTTC	CASSPAGNLAKNIQYF	NA	NA	TRBV11-2	TRBJ2-4
TGTGCCTCGGGCGGGGGGACATCCAATTCACCCCTCCACTTT	CASGGGTSNSPLHF	NA	NA	TRBV9	TRBJ1-6
TGTGCCAGCAGCTTAGCAGGGTTTTACGAGCAGTACTTC	CASSLAGFYEQYF	few	NA	TRBV7-8	TRBJ2-7
TGTGCCTGCTTCGACTGGGGGGCCAATGAGCAGTTCTTC	CACFDWGANEQFF	NA	NA	TRBV30	TRBJ2-1
TGTGCCAGCAGTTTCTTTGCGGGACAGCTCAAGGGTGGCTACACCTTC	CASSFFAGQLKGGYTF	NA	TRBD1	TRBV28	TRBJ1-2
TGTGCCAGTAGCAGAACCGGGACTGGAGTCTACGAGCAGTACTTC	CASSRTGTGVYEQYF	NA	NA	TRBV19	TRBJ2-7
TGTGCCAGCAGCTTAGTGGGACAGGGGGCAGATACGCAGTATTTT	CASSLVGQGADTQYF	NA	TRBD1	TRBV7-6	TRBJ2-3
TGTGCCAGCAGCGTAGCTACGAGGTACAATGAGCAGTTCTTC	CASSVATRYNEQFF	NA	NA	TRBV9	TRBJ2-1